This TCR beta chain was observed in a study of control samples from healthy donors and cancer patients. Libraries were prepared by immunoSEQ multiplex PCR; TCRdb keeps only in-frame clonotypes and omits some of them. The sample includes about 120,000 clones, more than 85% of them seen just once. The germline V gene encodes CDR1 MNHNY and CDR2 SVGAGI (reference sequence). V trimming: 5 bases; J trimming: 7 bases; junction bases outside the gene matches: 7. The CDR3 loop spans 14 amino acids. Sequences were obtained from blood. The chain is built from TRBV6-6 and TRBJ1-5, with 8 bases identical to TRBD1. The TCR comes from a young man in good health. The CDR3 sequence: CASSNTGGMQPQHF. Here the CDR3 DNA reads TGTGCCAGCAGTAACACAGGGGGGATGCAGCCCCAGCATTTT.